This T cell receptor beta chain was profiled in a study of OX40 agonist ivuxolimab in advanced cancers. Study summary: Intravenous ivuxolimab was administered to patients every 2 weeks at 0.01 to 10 mg/kg.

Libraries were prepared by immunoSEQ multiplex PCR; TCRdb keeps only in-frame clonotypes and omits some of them. The table has 60,000 to 75,000 clones, approximately 89% seen once. The CDR3 has 13 amino acids. V lost 0 bases and J lost 6, with 7 bases in between. Germline loops: CDR1 SGHKS, CDR2 YYEKEE (reference sequence). Sequences were derived from CD4+ or CD8+ T cells sorted from blood, sampled in a trial of the OX40 agonist ivuxolimab. This TCR was sampled from an adult with an advanced solid tumor such as melanoma, head and neck, liver or kidney cancer. This chain links TRBV5-5 with TRBJ1-5; no clear D. The DNA of the CDR3 is TGTGCCAGCAGCTTGGTCGGGGTTCAGCCCCAGCATTTT. Translated: CASSLVGVQPQHF. Full variable domain (missing parts from reference TRBV5-5 and TRBJ1-5): DAGVTQSPTHLIKTRGQQVTLRCSPISGHKSVSWYQQVLGQGPQFIFQYYEKEERGRGNFPDRFSARQFPNYSSELNVNALLLGDSALYLCASSLVGVQPQHFGDGTRLSIL.